These T cell receptor beta chains were read from a single sample in a study of radiotherapy plus CTLA-4 blockade in lung cancer. Profiling relied on immunoSEQ multiplex PCR, and the TCRdb table lists in-frame clones only, not all of them. The repertoire holds roughly 57,000 clones, with approximately 82% as singletons. Specimen: peripheral blood, collected from a patient treated with radiotherapy plus ipilimumab. The receptors shown here come from a human donor with non-small cell lung cancer whose response to radiotherapy plus ipilimumab could not be evaluated. Each CDR3 is given with its conserved first and last residue. Each record gives: clone size, J gene, V gene, D gene, CDR3 DNA, CDR3 protein. A D gene is named only where the DNA matches it firmly. Only some rows state a clone size, as once, few, many or a class for expanded clones.

clone size: NA; J gene: TRBJ1-3; V gene: TRBV7-9; D gene: NA; CDR3 DNA: TGTGCCAGCAGCTTAGAGAGGGTGACGGGGTTGTTTGGAAACACCATATATTTT; CDR3 protein: CASSLERVTGLFGNTIYF
clone size: once; J gene: TRBJ2-1; V gene: TRBV2; D gene: NA; CDR3 DNA: TGTGCCAGCAGTGAAGAAGGGGCCGCCGGGGGTGAGCAGTTCTTC; CDR3 protein: CASSEEGAAGGEQFF
clone size: few; J gene: TRBJ1-5; V gene: TRBV2; D gene: TRBD1; CDR3 DNA: TGTGCCAGCAGTAACAGGGGTATCAATCAGCCCCAGCATTTT; CDR3 protein: CASSNRGINQPQHF
clone size: NA; J gene: TRBJ1-1; V gene: TRBV5-1; D gene: TRBD1; CDR3 DNA: TGCGCCAGCAGCCCTGGGGACAGGGGGCACACTGAAGCTTTCTTT; CDR3 protein: CASSPGDRGHTEAFF
clone size: NA; J gene: TRBJ2-3; V gene: TRBV14; D gene: NA; CDR3 DNA: TGTGCCAGCAGCCAGGGCTGGGCTGGAGATACGCAGTATTTT; CDR3 protein: CASSQGWAGDTQYF
clone size: NA; J gene: TRBJ2-2; V gene: TRBV5-1; D gene: NA; CDR3 DNA: TGCGCCAGCAGCTTGGGAGCGAACACCGGGGAGCTGTTTTTT; CDR3 protein: CASSLGANTGELFF
clone size: NA; J gene: TRBJ1-5; V gene: TRBV6-1; D gene: TRBD1; CDR3 DNA: TGTGCCAGCAGTGTCGGGACAGATAGCAATCAGCCCCAGCATTTT; CDR3 protein: CASSVGTDSNQPQHF
clone size: NA; J gene: TRBJ2-1; V gene: TRBV6-1; D gene: NA; CDR3 DNA: TGTGCCAGCAGTGCCCCGGGGAGGAATGAGCAGTTCTTC; CDR3 protein: CASSAPGRNEQFF
clone size: NA; J gene: TRBJ2-3; V gene: TRBV19; D gene: NA; CDR3 DNA: TGTGCCAGTAGTCCGAACCGACAATCAGATACGCAGTATTTT; CDR3 protein: CASSPNRQSDTQYF
clone size: NA; J gene: TRBJ2-7; V gene: TRBV6-1; D gene: NA; CDR3 DNA: TGTGCCAGCGATAGTGGGGGGTGGTACGAGCAGTACTTC; CDR3 protein: CASDSGGWYEQYF
clone size: NA; J gene: TRBJ1-6; V gene: TRBV7-9; D gene: TRBD1; CDR3 DNA: TGTGCCAGCAGCCATACCGGGACAGGGCACAATTCACCCCTCCACTTT; CDR3 protein: CASSHTGTGHNSPLHF
clone size: NA; J gene: TRBJ2-2; V gene: TRBV4-3; D gene: TRBD2; CDR3 DNA: TGCGCCAGCAGCCAAGGGACTAGGGCCGGGGAGCTGTTTTTT; CDR3 protein: CASSQGTRAGELFF
clone size: NA; J gene: TRBJ2-7; V gene: TRBV29-1; D gene: NA; CDR3 DNA: TGCAGCGTTGATGTGACGGGCTCCTACGAGCAGTACTTC; CDR3 protein: CSVDVTGSYEQYF
clone size: NA; J gene: TRBJ1-4; V gene: TRBV29-1; D gene: NA; CDR3 DNA: TGCAGCGTCGGAAAGGGGGGGGGAAATGAAAAACTGTTTTTT; CDR3 protein: CSVGKGGGNEKLFF
clone size: NA; J gene: TRBJ2-5; V gene: TRBV10-2; D gene: NA; CDR3 DNA: TGCGCCAGCAGTGACTGGGCCGTATTCCAAGAGACCCAGTACTTC; CDR3 protein: CASSDWAVFQETQYF
clone size: NA; J gene: TRBJ2-3; V gene: TRBV28; D gene: TRBD1; CDR3 DNA: TGTGCCAGCAGCTCAGACAGGGTTACGCAGTATTTT; CDR3 protein: CASSSDRVTQYF
clone size: NA; J gene: TRBJ2-4; V gene: TRBV6-6; D gene: TRBD1; CDR3 DNA: TGTGCCAGCAGTTTGGGACAGGGTTTATCGAAAAACATTCAGTACTTC; CDR3 protein: CASSLGQGLSKNIQYF
clone size: few; J gene: TRBJ2-5; V gene: TRBV5-4; D gene: NA; CDR3 DNA: TGTGCCAGCAGCTTGGCCAGGGGTGAAGAGACCCAGTACTTC; CDR3 protein: CASSLARGEETQYF
clone size: NA; J gene: TRBJ2-5; V gene: TRBV5-1; D gene: TRBD2; CDR3 DNA: TGCGCCAGCAGCCCCGGACTAGCGGGAGTCCAAGAGACCCAGTACTTC; CDR3 protein: CASSPGLAGVQETQYF
clone size: NA; J gene: TRBJ2-7; V gene: TRBV5-4; D gene: NA; CDR3 DNA: TGTGCCAGCAGCTTGGTAGCTAGCAGGCGCTACGAGCAGTACTTC; CDR3 protein: CASSLVASRRYEQYF
clone size: NA; J gene: TRBJ1-2; V gene: TRBV5-1; D gene: TRBD1; CDR3 DNA: TGCGTCAGCAGCGAACAGGGGGCGTCGGACTATGGCTACACCTTC; CDR3 protein: CVSSEQGASDYGYTF
clone size: NA; J gene: TRBJ1-2; V gene: TRBV12-5; D gene: NA; CDR3 DNA: TGTGCTAGTGGTTCGTCTGGAGCCTATGGCTACACCTTC; CDR3 protein: CASGSSGAYGYTF
clone size: NA; J gene: TRBJ2-1; V gene: TRBV29-1; D gene: NA; CDR3 DNA: TGCAGCGTTGAGGGCGGGCCCTCCTACAATGAGCAGTTCTTC; CDR3 protein: CSVEGGPSYNEQFF
clone size: NA; J gene: TRBJ2-1; V gene: TRBV4-1; D gene: TRBD2; CDR3 DNA: TGCGCCAGCAGCGGGGCGGGGGGGCCGTACAATGAGCAGTTCTTC; CDR3 protein: CASSGAGGPYNEQFF
clone size: NA; J gene: TRBJ1-2; V gene: TRBV7-9; D gene: TRBD1; CDR3 DNA: TGTGCCAGCAGCTTTAGTCGGACAGGGATCGCCTATGGCTACACCTTC; CDR3 protein: CASSFSRTGIAYGYTF
clone size: few; J gene: TRBJ2-3; V gene: TRBV7-2; D gene: TRBD2; CDR3 DNA: TGTGCCAGCAGCTCTACCTACGGGGGGGATACGCAGTATTTT; CDR3 protein: CASSSTYGGDTQYF
clone size: NA; J gene: TRBJ1-1; V gene: TRBV9; D gene: NA; CDR3 DNA: TGTGCCAGCAGCGTAGTAAGTGAGTCTAACACTGAAGCTTTCTTT; CDR3 protein: CASSVVSESNTEAFF
clone size: NA; J gene: TRBJ2-7; V gene: TRBV5-1; D gene: NA; CDR3 DNA: TGCGCCAGCAGCTCCTTGGGCGAGCAAAACTCCTACGAGCAGTACTTC; CDR3 protein: CASSSLGEQNSYEQYF
clone size: NA; J gene: TRBJ1-2; V gene: TRBV6-5; D gene: TRBD1; CDR3 DNA: TGTGCCAGCAGCCCTCCCGAGACAGGGAACTATGGCTACACCTTC; CDR3 protein: CASSPPETGNYGYTF
clone size: NA; J gene: TRBJ2-6; V gene: TRBV19; D gene: TRBD1; CDR3 DNA: TGTGCCAGTAGCGGACAGGGGGCTTCTGGGGCCAACGTCCTGACTTTC; CDR3 protein: CASSGQGASGANVLTF
clone size: NA; J gene: TRBJ2-3; V gene: TRBV4-3; D gene: TRBD2; CDR3 DNA: TGCGCCAGCAGCCAGGGTAGCGGGGGGGCCGCAGATACGCAGTATTTT; CDR3 protein: CASSQGSGGAADTQYF
clone size: NA; J gene: TRBJ2-1; V gene: TRBV28; D gene: TRBD1; CDR3 DNA: TGTGCCAGCAGTTTAAGGCAGGGGGCTCTCGATGAGCAGTTCTTC; CDR3 protein: CASSLRQGALDEQFF
clone size: NA; J gene: TRBJ1-1; V gene: TRBV19; D gene: NA; CDR3 DNA: TGTGCCAGTAGGGGCAGGGGTATAGGCGACCTGACGGGGGCTTTCTTT; CDR3 protein: CASRGRGIGDLTGAFF
clone size: NA; J gene: TRBJ2-2; V gene: TRBV9; D gene: NA; CDR3 DNA: TGTGCCAGCAGCGTAGCTCCTCGCGGGGAGCTGTTTTTT; CDR3 protein: CASSVAPRGELFF
clone size: NA; J gene: TRBJ2-5; V gene: TRBV19; D gene: TRBD2; CDR3 DNA: TGTGCCAGTACCCAACACCCGGAGCGGGGGGAGACCCAGTACTTC; CDR3 protein: CASTQHPERGETQYF
clone size: NA; J gene: TRBJ1-4; V gene: TRBV7-9; D gene: NA; CDR3 DNA: TGTGCCAGCAGCTTAGGGTTGTCTACTAAGGCCGAGGTTAATGAAAAACTGTTTTTT; CDR3 protein: CASSLGLSTKAEVNEKLFF
clone size: once; J gene: TRBJ2-5; V gene: TRBV28; D gene: NA; CDR3 DNA: TGTGCCAGCACAGGATTTTTAGTGGAGACCCAGTACTTC; CDR3 protein: CASTGFLVETQYF
clone size: NA; J gene: TRBJ2-2; V gene: TRBV11-2; D gene: TRBD2; CDR3 DNA: TGTGCCAGCAGCTTAGCGGGGGGCGGGAGGGCCGACACCGGGGAGCTGTTTTTT; CDR3 protein: CASSLAGGGRADTGELFF
clone size: NA; J gene: TRBJ2-7; V gene: TRBV10-2; D gene: TRBD1; CDR3 DNA: TGCGCCAGCAGGGCCGGGACAGGGCAGACCCAGTCCCCGCAGTACTTC; CDR3 protein: CASRAGTGQTQSPQYF
clone size: NA; J gene: TRBJ2-2; V gene: TRBV27; D gene: NA; CDR3 DNA: TGTGCCAGCAGGACCCCGGGACAAACCACCGGGGAGCTGTTTTTT; CDR3 protein: CASRTPGQTTGELFF
clone size: NA; J gene: TRBJ2-7; V gene: TRBV28; D gene: NA; CDR3 DNA: TGTGCCAGCAGTCCCATGCGGGGGCGACCCTACGAGCAGTACTTC; CDR3 protein: CASSPMRGRPYEQYF
clone size: NA; J gene: TRBJ1-1; V gene: TRBV4-3; D gene: NA; CDR3 DNA: TGCGCCAGCAGCCAAGGTCACGACGCGGGGCGTACTGAAGCTTTCTTT; CDR3 protein: CASSQGHDAGRTEAFF
clone size: once; J gene: TRBJ1-2; V gene: TRBV30; D gene: NA; CDR3 DNA: TGTGCCTGGAGTACCAGCTATGGCTACACCTTC; CDR3 protein: CAWSTSYGYTF
clone size: NA; J gene: TRBJ1-2; V gene: TRBV7-9; D gene: NA; CDR3 DNA: TGTGCCAGCAGCTTAGGAGGGAAAGGCTACACCTTC; CDR3 protein: CASSLGGKGYTF
clone size: NA; J gene: TRBJ2-5; V gene: TRBV7-9; D gene: NA; CDR3 DNA: TGTGCCAGCAGCCCTGGGCCTGGAGCGGGCGAGACCCAGTACTTC; CDR3 protein: CASSPGPGAGETQYF
clone size: NA; J gene: TRBJ2-7; V gene: TRBV29-1; D gene: TRBD1; CDR3 DNA: TGCAGCGTTAAGGGACAGGGGGGCTACGAGCAGTACTTC; CDR3 protein: CSVKGQGGYEQYF
clone size: NA; J gene: TRBJ2-3; V gene: TRBV29-1; D gene: NA; CDR3 DNA: TGCAGCGTTCGGAGGGAATACACAGATACGCAGTATTTT; CDR3 protein: CSVRREYTDTQYF
clone size: NA; J gene: TRBJ2-7; V gene: TRBV7-2; D gene: NA; CDR3 DNA: TGTGCCAGCAGCTTAGGGCCCTCCGGGGAGCAGTACTTC; CDR3 protein: CASSLGPSGEQYF
clone size: NA; J gene: TRBJ1-2; V gene: TRBV25-1; D gene: NA; CDR3 DNA: TGTGCCAGCAGTGAATCGGGCAGGGGAGGGTATGGCTACACCTTC; CDR3 protein: CASSESGRGGYGYTF
clone size: few; J gene: TRBJ2-5; V gene: TRBV7-2; D gene: TRBD2; CDR3 DNA: TGTGCCAGCCGCCCCCCGGGACTAGCATATCGGACCCAGTACTTC; CDR3 protein: CASRPPGLAYRTQYF
clone size: NA; J gene: TRBJ2-2; V gene: TRBV2; D gene: NA; CDR3 DNA: TGTGCCAGCAGTGATATGACGGGAGCCGGGGAGCTGTTTTTT; CDR3 protein: CASSDMTGAGELFF
clone size: NA; J gene: TRBJ1-1; V gene: TRBV5-1; D gene: NA; CDR3 DNA: TGCGCCAGCAGCTTGGCGACAGCGAACACTGAAGCTTTCTTT; CDR3 protein: CASSLATANTEAFF
clone size: NA; J gene: TRBJ2-7; V gene: TRBV7-9; D gene: TRBD2; CDR3 DNA: TGTGCCAGCAGCTTAGGTGAAAGCGGGAGGTTCCTCTCCTACGAGCAGTACTTC; CDR3 protein: CASSLGESGRFLSYEQYF
clone size: NA; J gene: TRBJ2-7; V gene: TRBV18; D gene: TRBD1; CDR3 DNA: TGTGCCAGCTCACACGGACAGGGGTTATCGAACGAGCAGTACTTC; CDR3 protein: CASSHGQGLSNEQYF
clone size: NA; J gene: TRBJ1-5; V gene: TRBV19; D gene: NA; CDR3 DNA: TGTGCCAGTAAAGCAGGGAACAATCAGCCCCAGCATTTT; CDR3 protein: CASKAGNNQPQHF
clone size: NA; J gene: TRBJ2-1; V gene: TRBV6-6; D gene: TRBD1; CDR3 DNA: TGTGCCAGCACTCCGGGACAGGGAAATGAGCAGTTCTTC; CDR3 protein: CASTPGQGNEQFF
clone size: NA; J gene: TRBJ2-1; V gene: TRBV10-2; D gene: TRBD2; CDR3 DNA: TGCGCCAGCAAGGGTGTAGCGGGAGAGGAGCAGTTCTTC; CDR3 protein: CASKGVAGEEQFF
clone size: once; J gene: TRBJ2-3; V gene: TRBV5-1; D gene: TRBD2; CDR3 DNA: TGCGCCAGCAGCTTGGGGCTAGCGGGAGATACGCAGTATTTT; CDR3 protein: CASSLGLAGDTQYF
clone size: NA; J gene: TRBJ1-5; V gene: TRBV27; D gene: TRBD1; CDR3 DNA: TGTGCCAGCAGTTCCGGGGCAGGGGGCGCGTTAGTCCAGCCCCAGCATTTT; CDR3 protein: CASSSGAGGALVQPQHF
clone size: NA; J gene: TRBJ2-7; V gene: TRBV7-2; D gene: NA; CDR3 DNA: TGTGCCAGCAGCTTAGCGGGGGGGCCGGACGAGCAGTACTTC; CDR3 protein: CASSLAGGPDEQYF